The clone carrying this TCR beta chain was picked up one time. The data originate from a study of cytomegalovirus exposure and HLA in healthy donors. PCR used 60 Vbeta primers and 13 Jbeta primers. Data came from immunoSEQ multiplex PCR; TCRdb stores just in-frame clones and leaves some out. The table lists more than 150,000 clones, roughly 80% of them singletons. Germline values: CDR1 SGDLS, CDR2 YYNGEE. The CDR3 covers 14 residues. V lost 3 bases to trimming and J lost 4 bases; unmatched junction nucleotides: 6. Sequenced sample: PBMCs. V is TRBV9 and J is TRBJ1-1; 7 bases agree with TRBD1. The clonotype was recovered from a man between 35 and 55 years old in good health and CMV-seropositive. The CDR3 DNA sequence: TGTGCCAGCAGCGGGATTGACAGGGTCACTGAAGCTTTCTTT. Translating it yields CASSGIDRVTEAFF. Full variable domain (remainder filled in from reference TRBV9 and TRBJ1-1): DSGVTQTPKHLITATGQRVTLRCSPRSGDLSVYWYQQSLDQGLQFLIQYYNGEERAKGNILERFSAQQFPDLHSELNLSSLELGDSALYFCASSGIDRVTEAFFGQGTRLTVV.